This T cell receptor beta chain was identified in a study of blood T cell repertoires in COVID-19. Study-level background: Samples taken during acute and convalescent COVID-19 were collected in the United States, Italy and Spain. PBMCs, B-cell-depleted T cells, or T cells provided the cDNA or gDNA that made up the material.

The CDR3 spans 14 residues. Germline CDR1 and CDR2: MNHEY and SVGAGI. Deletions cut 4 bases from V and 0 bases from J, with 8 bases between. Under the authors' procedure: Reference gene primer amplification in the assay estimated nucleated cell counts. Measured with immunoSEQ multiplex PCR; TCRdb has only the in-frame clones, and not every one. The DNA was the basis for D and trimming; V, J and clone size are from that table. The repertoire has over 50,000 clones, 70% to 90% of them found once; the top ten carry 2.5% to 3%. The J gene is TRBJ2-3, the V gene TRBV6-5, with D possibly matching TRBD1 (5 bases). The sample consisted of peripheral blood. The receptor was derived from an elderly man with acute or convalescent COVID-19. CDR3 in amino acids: CASSLTDSTDTQYF. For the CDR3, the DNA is TGTGCCAGCAGTTTGACAGATAGCACAGATACGCAGTATTTT.